This T cell receptor beta chain was recovered during a study of blood T cell repertoires in COVID-19. About the study: Italy, Spain and the United States were the sources of the convalescent and acute COVID-19 samples.

The V end was cut by 0 bases, the J end by 0 bases, with 9 bases between. The CDR3 has 16 amino acids. The V gene's germline CDR1 is MNHEY and CDR2 SVGAGI. Authors' methods: Amplification of reference gene primers was used by the study to estimate nucleated cell counts. The data were produced by immunoSEQ multiplex PCR, yet TCRdb's version contains in-frame clones alone and is incomplete. V and J calls and clone size are given by that table; D and trimming were obtained from the DNA. Of approximately 110,000 clones in the sample, around nine tenths were seen once. This clone was seen a few times. The clonotype originates from a man aged 45-65 years with COVID-19, enrolled during active disease. Sample: peripheral blood. The V and J genes are TRBV6-5 and TRBJ1-5; D remains ambiguous. The CDR3 nucleotides read TGTGCCAGCAGTTACTCGAGTCCTATTAGCAATCAGCCCCAGCATTTT. Translated, it gives CASSYSSPISNQPQHF.